This T cell receptor beta chain was profiled in a study of T cell responses to AZD1222 COVID-19 vaccine. The repertoire was sequenced with immunoSEQ multiplex PCR; TCRdb's copy has only in-frame clones and lacks some. The data hold about 110,000 clones, with approximately 86% observed a single time. Study observations and caveats: None of the repertoires were sampled until the peak T cell response had passed.

Regarding this clone: Its antigen remains unknown.

The CDR3 runs 16 residues. Deletions cut 4 bases from V and 6 bases from J, with 20 bases between. Germline CDR1 reads SNHLY; CDR2 reads FYNNEI. Specimen: peripheral blood, collected on day 0 of MenACWY control vaccination. This chain uses TRBV2 with TRBJ2-3; D may be TRBD2 (6 bases). This TCR was recovered from an adult in good health. CDR3 residues: CASSGGRIGGADTQYF. In nucleotides, the CDR3 is TGTGCCAGCAGTGGAGGTCGGATCGGGGGAGCGGATACGCAGTATTTT.